These 18 T cell receptor beta chains came from one sample sequenced in a study of early T cells in non-severe SARS-CoV-2 infection. TCRdb recomputed calls from the 5' RACE reads with MiXCR, one row per CDR3 protein. The sample has 75,000 to 80,000 distinct CDR3 sequences, around a sixth seen once. The sample comprised whole blood. Receptors were obtained from an adult who was a healthcare worker with PCR-confirmed SARS-CoV-2 infection or an uninfected control (not recorded which).

This clonotype was seen at least ten times. V is TRBV12-3 or TRBV12-4 and J is TRBJ2-3; no clear D. This CDR3 region has 12 residues. The V end lost 6 bases, the J end lost 2 bases, and 6 bases lay between the germline ends. CDR3 nucleotides: TGTGCCAGCAGAGGCCTCACAGATACGCAGTATTTT. It is translated as CASRGLTDTQYF.

This clonotype was detected many times. CDR3 sequence (DNA): TGTGCCATCAGTGAGTGGGATACCAGGAGTGAAGCTTTCTTT. Encoded protein: CAISEWDTRSEAFF. This sequence joins TRBV10-3 and TRBJ1-1; D ambiguous. There are 14 residues in the CDR3. Germline lookup yields CDR1 ENHRY and CDR2 SYGVKD. Trimming shortened V by 1 base and J by 7 bases, and 13 bases separated the two germline ends.

This clonotype was counted a few times. V usage is TRBV28 and J usage is TRBJ1-1; D possibly corresponds to TRBD1 (5 bases). The CDR3 runs to 15 residues. Between the trimmed V and J ends, which lost 6 bases and 4 bases, there was a span of 18 bases. The germline gives CDR1 MDHEN, CDR2 SYDVKM. In nucleotides, the CDR3 is TGTGCCAGCAGCCTTCCAGGGAGTTTGAGCACTGAAGCTTTCTTT. This translates into CASSLPGSLSTEAFF.

This clonotype came up many times. The chain carries TRBV7-9 and TRBJ2-5; no definite D call. Trimming stripped 3 bases from V and 4 bases from J, with 3 bases between. The germline gives CDR1 SEHNR, CDR2 FQNEAQ (reference sequence). This CDR3 spans 11 amino acids. The CDR3, as DNA: TGTGCCAGCAGCTTCGGAGAGACCCAGTACTTC. Translation: CASSFGETQYF.

Worth noting for this clonotype: One end of the junction does not line up with germline, which may come from a read error. The chain recombines TRBV12-5 with TRBJ2-5; D unclear. Germline CDR1 is LGHNT and CDR2 is FRNRAP. This CDR3 has 17 residues. The CDR3 region has the DNA TGTGCTGGTGGTCAATACTCATCCAGGCCCCATCAAGAGACCCAGTACTTC. The encoded protein is CAGGQYSSRPHQETQYF.

This clonotype was counted only a few times. The chain recombines TRBV4-1 with TRBJ1-5; 7 bases are shared with TRBD1. Germline CDR1 and CDR2: MGHRA and YSYEKL. This CDR3 has 15 residues. The V segment lost 8 bases and the J segment 3 bases; nucleotides outside the gene matches: 10. CDR3 nucleotide sequence: TGCGCCAGCCGTAGGACAGGAGACTTCAATCAGCCCCAGCATTTT. Amino acid sequence: CASRRTGDFNQPQHF.

This clonotype was counted a few times. The V and J genes are TRBV30 and TRBJ1-5; TRBD1 is a possible D gene (5 bases). Trimming left V 0 bases short and J 5 bases short, with 11 bases between. The V gene's germline CDR1 is GTSNPN and CDR2 SVGIG (reference sequence). The CDR3 totals 14 residues. The CDR3 here is CAWSVGGKDQPQHF. As DNA, the CDR3 is TGTGCCTGGAGTGTTGGGGGGAAGGATCAGCCCCAGCATTTT. The variable domain in full, with the rest retrieved from reference TRBV30 and TRBJ1-5, is SQTIHQWPATLVQPVGSPLSLECTVEGTSNPNLYWYRQAAGRGLQLLFYSVGIGQISSEVPQNLSASRPQDRQFILSSKKLLLSDSGFYLCAWSVGGKDQPQHFGDGTRLSIL.

V usage is TRBV6-1 and J usage is TRBJ2-7, with 12 bases aligning to TRBD1. This CDR3 spans 16 amino acids. The germline gives CDR1 MNHNS, CDR2 SASEGT. J was trimmed by 7 bases and V by 6 bases; bases with no gene match: 13. CDR3 DNA sequence: TGTGCCAGCAGGCCACCGTTGGGACAGGGGGCGCCGGAGCAGTACTTC. Encoded protein: CASRPPLGQGAPEQYF.

The CDR3 DNA follows: TGTGCCAGCAGCCCCTCTACAGGGGCCGAGCAGTACTTC. It is translated as CASSPSTGAEQYF. The genes are TRBV16 and TRBJ2-7; 7 bases line up with TRBD1. Germline V gives CDR1 KGHSY, CDR2 FQNENV. V was clipped by 4 bases and J by 6 bases; unmatched bases: 6. The CDR3 is 13 amino acids.

This clonotype has at least ten counts. This chain connects TRBV6-2 or TRBV6-3 to TRBJ2-7; D possibly corresponds to TRBD1 (5 bases). Germline-derived CDR1 and CDR2 are MNHEY and SVGEGT. The V and J ends lost 6 bases and 2 bases respectively, with 17 bases between them. This CDR3 contains 15 residues. The CDR3 region is CASSPRQIPPYEQYF. The CDR3 DNA follows: TGTGCCAGCAGCCCACGACAGATTCCCCCCTACGAGCAGTACTTC.

Comments on this clonotype: A read error is possible here, since a much larger clone lies one base away. This chain links TRBV3-1 with TRBJ1-5; D uncertain. The germline V gene has CDR1 LGHDT and CDR2 YNNKEL (reference sequence). CDR3 length: 13 amino acids. Deletions cut 0 bases from V and 4 bases from J, with 4 bases between. CDR3 in amino acids: CASSQEGNQPQHF. The CDR3 DNA sequence: TGTGCCAGCAGCCAAGAGGGGAATCAGCCCCAGCATTTT.

There are a few counts of this clonotype. The chain employs TRBV24-1 and TRBJ2-3, with 12 positions matching TRBD2. Looked up from germline, CDR1 is KGHDR and CDR2 is SFDVKD. The V and J ends lost 3 bases and 4 bases, in that order; junction bases with no gene match: 7. CDR3 size: 17 residues. In nucleotides, the CDR3 is TGTGCCACCAGTGATCCCAGGACTAGCGGGGACCCAGATACGCAGTATTTT. Encoded protein: CATSDPRTSGDPDTQYF.

The sample holds many counts of this clonotype. The CDR3 coding sequence is TGTGCCAGCAGCCGGGGGGCGCGGTCTGAAGCTTTCTTT. This sequence encodes CASSRGARSEAFF. The gene calls are TRBV3-1 and TRBJ1-1; D perhaps matches TRBD1 (6 bases). Per germline, CDR1 LGHDT and CDR2 YNNKEL (reference sequence). Trimming removed 4 bases from V and 6 bases from J, with 12 bases in between. The CDR3 has 13 residues.

This clonotype was recorded a few times. This chain links TRBV20-1 with TRBJ2-4, with D maybe TRBD2 (5 bases). The CDR3 spans 13 residues. V was cut by 6 bases and J by 6 bases, with 15 bases left in between. Per germline, CDR1 DFQATT and CDR2 SNEGSKA (reference sequence). The CDR3 DNA reads TGCAGTGCAGGAGGCCAGGCGGTAAACATTCAGTACTTC. Protein: CSAGGQAVNIQYF.

This clonotype was seen at least ten times. The chain recombines TRBV5-1 with TRBJ2-5; a weak D match, TRBD2 (5 bases). Germline V gives CDR1 SGHRS, CDR2 YFSETQ. V dropped 3 bases and J dropped 4 bases, with 10 bases sitting between them. The length of the CDR3 is 13 residues. The CDR3 reads CASSSGILETQYF. CDR3 nucleotides: TGCGCCAGCAGCTCGGGGATTTTAGAGACCCAGTACTTC.

This clonotype was counted only a few times. The chain links TRBV27 to TRBJ1-1; no firm D call. The CDR3 has 16 residues. Trimming stripped 6 bases from V and 6 bases from J, with 23 bases between. The germline gives CDR1 MNHEY, CDR2 SMNVEV (reference sequence). CDR3 nucleotides: TGTGCCAGCAGCTTCCGATCTTCCCGGACGGGTGCTGAAGCTTTCTTT. Encoded protein: CASSFRSSRTGAEAFF.

This clonotype was detected ten times or more. The CDR3 sequence is CASSPQGGGNSPLHF. CDR3 sequence (DNA): TGTGCCAGCAGTCCCCAAGGGGGCGGGAATTCACCCCTCCACTTT. J is TRBJ1-6 and V is TRBV27; 7 bases align to TRBD1. The germline V gene has CDR1 MNHEY and CDR2 SMNVEV (reference sequence). V lost 5 bases to trimming and J lost 7 bases; unmatched junction nucleotides: 8. The CDR3 is made up of 15 amino acids.

J is TRBJ1-6 and V is TRBV19, with 10 nucleotides matching TRBD1. Unmatched junction bases numbered 5, after V lost 10 bases and J lost 8 bases. From germline, CDR1 is LNHDA and CDR2 SQIVND (reference sequence). The CDR3 is 13 amino acids. In nucleotides, the CDR3 is TGTGCCACCTCCGGGACAGGGGATTCACCCCTCCACTTT. Its translation: CATSGTGDSPLHF.